One sample yielded the 30 T cell receptor beta chains listed below, sequenced in a study of human T cells and chemical hapten exposure. The time point is: pre-sensitization, week 0. As to treatment: therapeutic diphenylcyclopropenone sensitization with weekly scalp DPC. TCRdb processed the RACE reads anew with MiXCR; each CDR3 protein has one entry. The repertoire has about 62,000 distinct CDR3 sequences, approximately 6.7% of them found once; the top ten carry about 1.5%. This specimen consisted of whole blood, obtained in connection with sensitization to the hapten diphenylcyclopropenone (DPC). The source is a woman aged 25 to 39 with alopecia areata. Some clones in this sample may be carry-over from other donors' samples.

This clonotype was observed many times. Here the CDR3 DNA reads TGCAGCGTTGAGGGACTAGGGGGTCCTAGTACGCAGTATTTT. Protein sequence: CSVEGLGGPSTQYF. V usage is TRBV29-1 and J usage is TRBJ2-3; 8 bases map to TRBD2. From germline, CDR1 is SQVTM and CDR2 ANQGSEA. This CDR3 spans 14 amino acids. V lost 3 bases to trimming and J lost 8 bases; unmatched junction nucleotides: 10.

Many counts were recorded for this clonotype. A read error may account for a junction end that differs from germline. The gene calls are TRBV4-1 and TRBJ2-1, with D possibly matching TRBD2 (6 bases). CDR3 length: 14 residues. Per the germline V gene, CDR1 is MGHRA and CDR2 is YSYEKL. The CDR3 DNA is TGCGCCAGCAGCCGCCTAGCGACCTATAATGAGCAGTTCTTC. It is translated as CASSRLATYNEQFF.

The chain is built from TRBV5-6 and TRBJ1-5, with no clear D. Per the germline V gene, CDR1 is SGHDT and CDR2 is YYEEEE. The CDR3 covers 14 residues. Trimming left V 4 bases short and J 5 bases short, with 13 bases between. CDR3 loop: CASSTGRTHQPQHF. The CDR3 DNA reads as TGTGCCAGCAGCACTGGACGGACCCATCAGCCCCAGCATTTT.

At least ten counts were recorded for this clonotype. The chain links TRBV11-1 to TRBJ2-3; D not certain. V shed 4 bases and J shed 0 bases, with 11 bases lying between them. This CDR3 contains 15 residues. Germline CDR1 and CDR2: SGHAT and FQDESV (reference sequence). The CDR3 reads CASSSTRKSTDTQYF. In DNA, the CDR3 is TGTGCCAGCAGCTCGACTCGTAAAAGCACAGATACGCAGTATTTT.

The chain recombines TRBV5-1 with TRBJ1-1; D gene uncertain. V lost 4 bases and J 2 bases, leaving 15 bases between the germline ends. Looked up from germline, CDR1 is SGHRS and CDR2 is YFSETQ. The CDR3 has 15 amino acids. CDR3 sequence (DNA): TGCGCCAGCAGCACACTTCCGGATTTTAACACTGAAGCTTTCTTT. Residues: CASSTLPDFNTEAFF.

This chain uses TRBV29-1 with TRBJ1-2; D uncertain. V lost 5 bases to trimming and J lost 6 bases, with 16 bases between them. Germline-derived CDR1 and CDR2 are SQVTM and ANQGSEA. The CDR3 sequence is 13 residues long. The CDR3 sequence is CSVQLRASDGYTF. CDR3 DNA sequence: TGCAGCGTTCAGCTCCGGGCTTCGGATGGCTACACCTTC.

The sample holds many counts of this clonotype. The chain has TRBV12-3 or TRBV12-4 and TRBJ2-2, with unresolved D. CDR3 length: 15 residues. Trimming stripped 6 bases from V and 0 bases from J, with 11 bases between. The CDR3 nucleotides are TGTGCCAGCAGGGGCACTCCCTCGAACACCGGGGAGCTGTTTTTT. Amino acids: CASRGTPSNTGELFF.

Many counts were recorded for this clonotype. The chain carries TRBV5-1 and TRBJ2-5; D call uncertain. Germline V gene lookup returns CDR1 SGHRS and CDR2 YFSETQ. Trimming left V 0 bases short and J 5 bases short, with 2 bases between. This CDR3 is 11 amino acids long. In DNA form, the CDR3 reads TGCGCCAGCAGCTTGGCGGAGACCCAGTACTTC. It encodes CASSLAETQYF.

This clonotype appeared many times. This chain joins TRBV12-5 and TRBJ2-1; 12 bases match TRBD2. CDR1 is LGHNT, CDR2 FRNRAP, per germline. After removal of 1 base from V and 7 bases from J, the junction contained 8 bases not matched to a gene. This CDR3 is built from 17 residues. The CDR3 DNA follows: TGTGCTAGTGGTTTGGCCCGACTAGCGGGGGCGGATAATGAGCAGTTCTTC. Translating gives CASGLARLAGADNEQFF.

At least ten counts were recorded for this clonotype. V is TRBV6-6 and J is TRBJ2-3; possible D gene TRBD1, 6 bases. V lost 1 base to trimming and J lost 2 bases, with 13 bases between them. The CDR3 consists of 16 residues. Germline CDR1 and CDR2: MNHNY and SVGAGI (reference sequence). The CDR3, as DNA: TGTGCCAGCAGTTACTTGCCGGGACATCCCACAGATACGCAGTATTTT. Translated, it gives CASSYLPGHPTDTQYF.

At least ten counts were recorded for this clonotype. The chain couples TRBV29-1 to TRBJ1-5; D not certain. V lost 6 bases to trimming and J lost 8 bases, with 14 bases between them. Germline lookup yields CDR1 SQVTM and CDR2 ANQGSEA. The CDR3 contains 12 residues. The CDR3 nucleotides are TGCAGCGTGCGGGCCCCCGGAGAGCCCCAGCATTTT. Its protein product is CSVRAPGEPQHF.

The DNA for the CDR3 is TGTGCCAGCAGCTTAGGGCCCGGGACAGGGAATGGGGATGCTTTCTTT. Its protein product is CASSLGPGTGNGDAFF. This chain links TRBV7-3 with TRBJ1-1; TRBD1 matches at 9 bases. This CDR3 has 16 amino acids. The ends lost 2 bases at V and 11 bases at J; junction bases unmatched: 15. The germline V gene has CDR1 SGHTA and CDR2 FQGTGA. The variable domain in full, with the rest retrieved from reference TRBV7-3 and TRBJ1-1, is GAGVSQTPSNKVTEKGKYVELRCDPISGHTALYWYRQSLGQGPEFLIYFQGTGAADDSGLPNDRFFAVRPEGSVSTLKIQRTERGDSAVYLCASSLGPGTGNGDAFFGQGTRLTVV.

This clonotype is medium-sized by share. The chain combines TRBV6-4 with TRBJ2-3; maybe TRBD1 (6 bases). The CDR3 totals 14 residues. Trimming cost V 4 bases and J 1 base, with 9 bases left between them. Germline CDR1 reads MRHNA; CDR2 reads SNTAGT. The CDR3 DNA is TGTGCCAGCAGTGTACAGGGAGGCACAGATACGCAGTATTTT. This sequence encodes CASSVQGGTDTQYF.

This clonotype was observed a single time. One base away lies a much larger clone, so this may be a sequencing read error. This chain's CDR3 is CSARDLRGSSCNEQFF. The CDR3 DNA is TGCAGTGCTAGAGATTTGAGGGGAAGCTCCTGCAATGAGCAGTTCTTC. The chain combines TRBV20-1 with TRBJ2-1, with D perhaps matching TRBD1 or TRBD2 (5 bases each). This CDR3 contains 16 residues. Germline V gene sequence: CDR1 DFQATT, CDR2 SNEGSKA (reference sequence).

Remarks on this clonotype: A much larger clone lies a single base off, so this may be a read error. This chain connects TRBV7-2 to TRBJ2-2; D might be TRBD2 (5 bases). The CDR3 contains 17 residues. Trimming cost V 1 base and J 4 bases, with 16 bases left between them. CDR1 is SGHTA, CDR2 FQGNSA, per germline. The CDR3 is CASSLGPQRASTGELFF. In nucleotides, the CDR3 is TGTGCCAGCAGCTTAGGACCTCAGAGGGCCAGCACCGGGGAGCTGTTTTTT.

This clonotype was detected only a few times. The V call is TRBV27, the J call TRBJ1-1, with a tentative D call TRBD1 (5 bases). V shed 5 bases and J shed 0 bases, with 10 bases lying between them. Germline V gene sequence: CDR1 MNHEY, CDR2 SMNVEV (reference sequence). The CDR3 is 14 residues long. The chain's CDR3 is CASSHEGMNTEAFF. The DNA for the CDR3 is TGTGCCAGCAGTCACGAGGGGATGAACACTGAAGCTTTCTTT.

In this sample, this clonotype turned up many times. V gene TRBV2 combines with J gene TRBJ2-7; no reliable D call. Germline-derived CDR1 and CDR2 are SNHLY and FYNNEI. V was cut by 6 bases and J by 0 bases, with 9 bases left in between. This CDR3 is built from 13 residues. The CDR3 is CASRRAPSYEQYF. The CDR3 DNA sequence: TGTGCCAGCAGACGGGCCCCCTCCTACGAGCAGTACTTC.

In its sample, this clonotype was seen many times. The V and J genes are TRBV7-9 and TRBJ2-1, with D perhaps TRBD1 (6 bases). Germline CDR1 reads SEHNR; CDR2 reads FQNEAQ (reference sequence). The CDR3 has 14 residues. V was trimmed by 5 bases and J by 1 base, leaving 9 bases between them. CDR3 sequence reads: CASSTTGSYNEQFF. The CDR3 DNA is TGTGCCAGCAGCACTACAGGGTCCTACAATGAGCAGTTCTTC.

Note on this clonotype: This may arise from a read error, as a much more abundant clone is one base away. V is TRBV7-2 and J is TRBJ1-4; D is perhaps TRBD1 (5 bases). The CDR3 runs to 13 residues. Germline assignment: CDR1 SGHTA and CDR2 FQGNSA. The CDR3 is CASGLKRGEKLFF. CDR3 bases: TGTGCCAGCGGCTTAAAAAGGGGTGAAAAACTGTTTTTT.

This clonotype was counted once. Germline and junction disagree at one end, which may indicate a read error. The chain has TRBV12-3 or TRBV12-4 and TRBJ1-1; 7 nucleotides align to TRBD1. CDR3 length: 16 amino acids. The CDR3 nucleotides are TGTACCAGCAGTTTAATCCCCCCGACAGGGAATGCTGAAGCTTTCTTT. Amino acid sequence: CTSSLIPPTGNAEAFF.

This clonotype was found a few times. The rearrangement links TRBV6-1 to TRBJ1-4; 7 nucleotides line up with TRBD1. Germline lookup yields CDR1 MNHNS and CDR2 SASEGT. The J segment lost 6 bases and the V segment lost 7 bases, leaving 5 bases of the junction unmatched. There are 13 residues in the CDR3. CDR3: CASKPGQDEKLFF. The DNA for the CDR3 is TGTGCCAGCAAGCCAGGACAGGATGAAAAACTGTTTTTT.

This clonotype was found many times. This chain joins TRBV7-2 and TRBJ2-5; D remains unclear. Trimming took 5 bases from V and 5 from J, leaving 12 bases between them. In germline, CDR1 is SGHTA, CDR2 FQGNSA. The CDR3 totals 13 residues. The CDR3 sequence is CASSTNSMETQYF. The CDR3 nucleotides read TGTGCCAGCAGCACAAATAGCATGGAGACCCAGTACTTC.

This clonotype was observed at least ten times. V and J are TRBV5-6 and TRBJ1-4; 8 positions agree with TRBD1. The CDR3 has 18 amino acids. V lost 1 base, J lost 12 bases, and 20 bases stayed unmatched. Germline-derived CDR1 and CDR2 are SGHDT and YYEEEE. Written as DNA, the CDR3 is TGTGCCAGCAGCTTGTTCGGTTTACAGGGGGGCCTTTATATGGAACTGTTTTTT. Its protein is CASSLFGLQGGLYMELFF.

In this sample, this clonotype turned up many times. The genes are TRBV20-1 and TRBJ2-7; 7 nucleotides line up with TRBD1. Germline lookup yields CDR1 DFQATT and CDR2 SNEGSKA (reference sequence). The CDR3 covers 14 residues. Losses at the gene ends were 6 bases for V and 4 bases for J; bases not matched to a gene: 12. The chain's CDR3 is CSAGWTGSPYEQYF. CDR3 nucleotides: TGCAGTGCAGGTTGGACAGGTTCCCCTTACGAGCAGTACTTC.

This clonotype was seen repeatedly, ten times or more. The chain combines TRBV5-1 with TRBJ2-6, with 8 positions matching TRBD1. V shed 3 bases, J shed 2 bases, and the junction held 4 bases outside the gene matches. This CDR3 is 16 amino acids long. Germline V gene lookup returns CDR1 SGHRS and CDR2 YFSETQ. CDR3 in DNA: TGCGCCAGCAGCTGGCAGGGGGCAGCTGGGGCCAACGTCCTGACTTTC. Its protein product is CASSWQGAAGANVLTF.

This clonotype showed up just a few times. The genes are TRBV6-5 and TRBJ1-3; unclear D gene. The germline gives CDR1 MNHEY, CDR2 SVGAGI. V was pared by 0 bases and J by 2 bases, with 8 bases between. CDR3 length: 15 residues. CDR3 sequence (DNA): TGTGCCAGCAGTTACTCCTCTGATCCTGGAAACACCATATATTTT. Its protein product is CASSYSSDPGNTIYF.

The table lists this clonotype with many counts. J is TRBJ2-1 and V is TRBV18, with a tentative D call TRBD2 (7 bases). This CDR3 is 15 amino acids long. V was clipped by 5 bases and J by 8 bases, with 19 bases between them. The germline gives CDR1 KGHSH, CDR2 LQKENI. This chain's CDR3 is CASSVAGAARDEQFF. In DNA, the CDR3 is TGTGCCAGCTCAGTCGCGGGGGCCGCGCGGGATGAGCAGTTCTTC.

This clonotype was recorded at least ten times. The chain links TRBV20-1 to TRBJ1-4; maybe TRBD1 (6 bases). Germline V gene sequence: CDR1 DFQATT, CDR2 SNEGSKA (reference sequence). The length of the CDR3 is 15 residues. Trimming removed 0 bases at V and 7 bases at J, with 15 bases between. CDR3 coding DNA: TGCAGTGCTAGAGATCCCGCAGGGGAGGGTGAAAAACTGTTTTTT. Translating gives CSARDPAGEGEKLFF.

This clonotype has a count of ten or more. The gene calls are TRBV30 and TRBJ2-6; unclear D gene. The CDR3 sequence is 12 residues long. Germline V CDR1 and CDR2: GTSNPN, SVGIG (reference sequence). The V end was cut by 2 bases, the J end by 2 bases, with 1 base between. The CDR3 here is CAWSTGANVLTF. In DNA form, the CDR3 reads TGTGCCTGGAGTACTGGGGCCAACGTCCTGACTTTC.

This clonotype was detected many times. The chain uses TRBV5-1 and TRBJ1-1, with TRBD1 as a possible D gene (5 bases). From germline, CDR1 is SGHRS and CDR2 YFSETQ. CDR3 length: 16 residues. V was clipped by 3 bases and J by 1 base, with 16 bases between them. CDR3 in DNA: TGCGCCAGCAGCTCTGGCGAGGGACTGTGGAACACTGAAGCTTTCTTT. It yields the protein CASSSGEGLWNTEAFF.